Listed here are 27 T cell receptor beta chains from one sample, sequenced in a study of identical twins. TCRdb passed the 5' RACE reads through MiXCR, listing each CDR3 protein once. The sample records approximately 600,000 distinct CDR3 sequences, 7.1% being singletons. This same sample was also part of a study on yellow fever vaccine responses in identical twins.

The sample taken for sequencing was PBMCs. These receptors all stem from a woman aged 18-29 years in good health.

This clonotype was seen a few times. V is TRBV5-1 and J is TRBJ1-1; D is uncertain. Trimming left V 4 bases short and J 8 bases short, with 18 bases between. CDR1 SGHRS and CDR2 YFSETQ come from the germline V gene. The CDR3 runs 14 residues. CDR3 region: CASSLSVVAPEAFF. CDR3 nucleotide sequence: TGCGCCAGCAGCCTCTCCGTGGTGGCACCCGAAGCTTTCTTT.

This clonotype was observed a few times. The CDR3 loop is CAISESIGRYQETQYF. The CDR3 DNA sequence: TGTGCCATCAGTGAGTCGATTGGCCGGTACCAAGAGACCCAGTACTTC. The chain joins TRBV10-3 to TRBJ2-5, with D hard to call. The germline CDR1 and CDR2 sequences are ENHRY and SYGVKD. Trimming removed 0 bases from V and 0 bases from J, with 11 bases in between. The length of the CDR3 is 16 residues.

Many counts were recorded for this clonotype. DNA for the CDR3: TGTGCCATCAGTGGGGGGGGGATTCACAATGAGCAGTTCTTC. Translation gives CAISGGGIHNEQFF. This sequence joins TRBV10-3 and TRBJ2-1; TRBD2 matches at 7 bases. Germline CDR1 is ENHRY and CDR2 is SYGVKD. The CDR3 covers 14 residues. V was pared by 4 bases and J by 5 bases, with 5 bases of the junction left unmatched.

The sample holds a few counts of this clonotype. In DNA, the CDR3 is TGCGCCAGCAGCACAGGGACTAGCGGGAGGTACGAGCAGTACTTC. Translated: CASSTGTSGRYEQYF. The chain is built from TRBV5-1 and TRBJ2-7; TRBD2 matches at 15 bases. Unmatched junction bases numbered 3, after V lost 4 bases and J lost 4 bases. This CDR3 is built from 15 residues. Germline CDR1 reads SGHRS; CDR2 reads YFSETQ.

In nucleotides, the CDR3 is TGCGCCAGCAGCCAAAGGGGACTAGCGACAGATACGCAGTATTTT. It yields the protein CASSQRGLATDTQYF. V gene TRBV4-1 combines with J gene TRBJ2-3, with TRBD2 matching over 10 bases. The CDR3 covers 15 residues. In germline, CDR1 is MGHRA, CDR2 YSYEKL. The trim removed 2 bases at V and 3 bases at J, leaving 2 bases unmatched.

This clonotype was seen ten or more times. In nucleotides, the CDR3 is TGCGCCAGCAGCCGGGAGGGCGCGGTCACAGATACGCAGTATTTT. The encoded protein is CASSREGAVTDTQYF. This chain uses TRBV5-1 with TRBJ2-3; 8 bases fit TRBD2. The V gene's germline CDR1 is SGHRS and CDR2 YFSETQ. CDR3 length: 15 residues. V lost 4 bases and J lost 2; bases outside the gene matches: 6.

At least ten counts were recorded for this clonotype. V is TRBV20-1 and J is TRBJ2-2; D might be TRBD2 (6 bases). Germline V gene lookup returns CDR1 DFQATT and CDR2 SNEGSKA (reference sequence). Trimming removed 0 bases at V and 6 bases at J, with 11 bases between. CDR3 length: 14 residues. The CDR3 sequence: CSARDSRRAGELFF. CDR3 in DNA: TGCAGTGCTAGAGATAGTCGGAGGGCCGGGGAGCTGTTTTTT.

This clonotype was picked up many times. The genes are TRBV5-1 and TRBJ1-6; D is undetermined. Trimming shortened V by 4 bases and J by 9 bases, and 17 bases separated the two germline ends. The CDR3 length is 15 residues. Germline-derived CDR1 and CDR2 are SGHRS and YFSETQ. This chain's CDR3 is CASSPETVLGSPLHF. In DNA, the CDR3 is TGCGCCAGCAGCCCGGAAACAGTCCTTGGTTCACCCCTCCACTTT.

This clonotype came up many times. The rearrangement links TRBV6-1 to TRBJ1-3; 9 nucleotides agree with TRBD1. This CDR3 is 16 amino acids long. J lost 2 bases, V lost 6 bases, and 8 bases had no gene match. Germline CDR1 and CDR2: MNHNS and SASEGT. The CDR3 sequence is CASSLGQGYTGNTIYF. CDR3 bases: TGTGCCAGCAGCCTGGGACAGGGATATACTGGAAACACCATATATTTT.

The rearrangement joins TRBV15 to TRBJ2-3; TRBD2 matches 12 bases. The length of the CDR3 is 17 residues. The germline V gene encodes CDR1 LNHNV and CDR2 YYDKDF (reference sequence). V lost 5 bases to trimming and J lost 4 bases; unmatched junction nucleotides: 10. The CDR3 region is CATSLRTSGNLADTQYF. Here the CDR3 DNA reads TGTGCCACCAGCCTCCGGACTAGCGGGAATTTGGCAGATACGCAGTATTTT. Full variable domain (rest looked up from reference TRBV15 and TRBJ2-3): DAMVIQNPRYQVTQFGKPVTLSCSQTLNHNVMYWYQQKSSQAPKLLFHYYDKDFNNEADTPDNFQSRRPNTSFCFLDIRSPGLGDTAMYLCATSLRTSGNLADTQYFGPGTRLTVL.

This clonotype appeared many times. The chain recombines TRBV5-1 with TRBJ1-1; the D is unclear. Looked up from germline, CDR1 is SGHRS and CDR2 is YFSETQ. V lost 0 bases, J lost 0 bases, and 6 bases lay in between. CDR3 size: 14 residues. CDR3 in DNA: TGCGCCAGCAGCTTGGAGTATATGAACACTGAAGCTTTCTTT. It specifies CASSLEYMNTEAFF.

This clonotype has more than one count but fewer than ten. The J gene is TRBJ1-5, the V gene TRBV20-1, with D tentatively TRBD1 (6 bases). CDR1 is DFQATT and CDR2 is SNEGSKA in the germline V gene (reference sequence). V dropped 5 bases and J dropped 9 bases, with 17 bases sitting between them. The length of the CDR3 is 13 residues. The CDR3 DNA follows: TGCAGTGCTGATTCCAGGGGCCCCGGGCCCCAGCATTTT. This codes for CSADSRGPGPQHF.

This clonotype came up many times. The gene calls are TRBV5-1 and TRBJ1-1; tentatively, D is TRBD1 (5 bases). This CDR3 has 16 amino acids. In germline, CDR1 is SGHRS, CDR2 YFSETQ. Between the trimmed V and J ends, which lost 4 bases and 5 bases, there was a span of 21 bases. The CDR3 coding sequence is TGCGCCAGCAGCCGCGAACTCGGACCGCAGGGAACTGAAGCTTTCTTT. It is translated as CASSRELGPQGTEAFF.

In its sample, this clonotype was seen a few times. For the CDR3, the DNA is TGTGCCAGCAGCCCTACTAGCGGAGCAGGAGAGACCCAGTACTTC. It yields the protein CASSPTSGAGETQYF. The chain is built from TRBV7-3 and TRBJ2-5, with 8 bases identical to TRBD2. CDR3 length equals 15 residues. V was clipped by 5 bases and J by 4 bases; unmatched bases: 9. The germline V gene has CDR1 SGHTA and CDR2 FQGTGA.

Only a few counts were recorded for this clonotype. The genes are TRBV6-5 and TRBJ2-7, with D possibly TRBD1 on 6 matching bases. Germline loops: CDR1 MNHEY, CDR2 SVGAGI. The CDR3 extends over 17 amino acids. V lost 2 bases, J lost 0 bases, and 17 bases lay in between. CDR3 coding DNA: TGTGCCAGCAGTTACACCCACAGGGTGGAAAGCTCCTACGAGCAGTACGTC. Its protein product is CASSYTHRVESSYEQYV.

This clonotype appeared many times. This rearrangement joins TRBV5-1 to TRBJ2-3; TRBD1 is a possible D gene (5 bases). With 6 bases removed from V and 2 bases from J, the gap between germline ends came to 28 bases. This CDR3 has 19 residues. Germline V lookup: CDR1 SGHRS, CDR2 YFSETQ. For the CDR3, the DNA is TGCGCCAGCAAGGCCCCCCGGACACCTCGCCTTGGGGACACAGATACGCAGTATTTT. It specifies CASKAPRTPRLGDTDTQYF.

This rearrangement joins TRBV5-1 to TRBJ2-2; no firm D call. CDR1 SGHRS and CDR2 YFSETQ come from the germline V gene. The V and J ends lost 1 base and 2 bases respectively, with 12 bases between them. This CDR3 has 16 amino acids. CDR3 in amino acids: CASSLPNRVNTGELFF. In DNA form, the CDR3 reads TGCGCCAGCAGCTTGCCTAACCGGGTAAACACCGGGGAGCTGTTTTTT.

This clonotype was found many times. J is TRBJ2-7 and V is TRBV10-2; 8 bases fit TRBD1. The CDR3 contains 14 residues. CDR1 and CDR2 (germline): WSHSY, SAAADI. V shed 8 bases and J 4 bases; nucleotides not matched to a gene: 10. CDR3 sequence: CASHPGGFGYEQYF. The DNA for the CDR3 is TGCGCCAGCCATCCAGGGGGCTTTGGGTACGAGCAGTACTTC.

In this sample, this clonotype turned up many times. V usage is TRBV20-1 and J usage is TRBJ1-2, with D maybe TRBD1 (5 bases). V gave up 0 bases and J gave up 7 bases, with 12 bases separating them. The CDR3 totals 13 residues. Germline values: CDR1 DFQATT, CDR2 SNEGSKA (reference sequence). The CDR3 bases are TGCAGTGCTAGAGAATCCGGGGGAGGTGGCTACACCTTC. As protein: CSARESGGGGYTF.

This sequence joins TRBV7-8 and TRBJ2-7; 13 nucleotides line up with TRBD2. The CDR3 has 17 residues. V shed 4 bases, J shed 2 bases, and the junction held 8 bases outside the gene matches. The germline V gene has CDR1 SGHVS and CDR2 FQNEAQ. The CDR3 DNA is TGTGCCAGCAGCTCTAAACCGGGACTAGCGGGACCCTACGAGCAGTACTTC. Protein sequence: CASSSKPGLAGPYEQYF.

This clonotype was found a few times. This chain joins TRBV11-2 and TRBJ2-7; 15 nucleotides match TRBD2. The CDR3 has 19 residues. The germline CDR1 and CDR2 sequences are SGHAT and FQNNGV. The V segment lost 4 bases and the J segment 5 bases; nucleotides outside the gene matches: 15. The CDR3 sequence is CASSSGTSGRSASLNEQYF. CDR3 nucleotides: TGTGCCAGCAGCTCCGGGACTAGCGGGAGGAGCGCGTCGTTGAACGAGCAGTACTTC. Full variable domain (rest looked up from reference TRBV11-2 and TRBJ2-7): EAGVAQSPRYKIIEKRQSVAFWCNPISGHATLYWYQQILGQGPKLLIQFQNNGVVDDSQLPKDRFSAERLKGVDSTLKIQPAKLEDSAVYLCASSSGTSGRSASLNEQYFGPGTRLTVT.

Points on this clonotype: A much larger clone lies a single base off, so this may be a read error. V and J are TRBV4-1 and TRBJ2-5; 9 bases are shared with TRBD1. The CDR3 covers 18 residues. CDR1 and CDR2 from the germline V gene are MGHRA and YSYEKL. Germline trimming cut 5 bases from V and 5 bases from J; bases unmatched to any gene: 18. The CDR3 here is CASSLPAEGQGWDETQYF. The CDR3 coding sequence is TGCGCCAGCAGCTTACCAGCGGAGGGACAGGGATGGGATGAGACCCAGTACTTC.

At least ten counts were recorded for this clonotype. J is TRBJ2-2 and V is TRBV6-1; the D call may be TRBD1 or TRBD2 (5 bases each). The CDR3 sequence is 15 residues long. Per germline, CDR1 MNHNS and CDR2 SASEGT. The germline V and J ends were trimmed by 6 bases and 5 bases, with 16 bases remaining between them. The DNA for the CDR3 is TGTGCCAGCAGGGCCCGGGACGTATGGACCGGGGAGCTGTTTTTT. Protein: CASRARDVWTGELFF.

The chain is built from TRBV7-9 and TRBJ1-2, with 8 positions matching TRBD1. After removal of 3 bases from V and 12 bases from J, the junction contained 9 bases not matched to a gene. CDR3 length equals 13 residues. The V gene's germline CDR1 is SEHNR and CDR2 FQNEAQ (reference sequence). The CDR3 DNA reads TGTGCCAGCAGCTTGGGGACGACAGGGGAGGACACCTTC. Translation gives CASSLGTTGEDTF.

The chain joins TRBV20-1 to TRBJ1-1, with D unresolved. Trimming removed 3 bases from V and 1 base from J, with 9 bases in between. CDR1 is DFQATT, CDR2 SNEGSKA, per germline (reference sequence). The CDR3 totals 13 residues. The CDR3 sequence: CSARPTENTEAFF. In DNA form, the CDR3 reads TGCAGTGCTAGGCCCACAGAGAACACTGAAGCTTTCTTT.

The chain couples TRBV20-1 to TRBJ1-5; D gene uncertain. The germline V gene encodes CDR1 DFQATT and CDR2 SNEGSKA (reference sequence). The length of the CDR3 is 12 residues. V was clipped by 4 bases and J by 7 bases, with 11 bases between them. CDR3 nucleotide sequence: TGCAGTGCTACTCCAGAAGGGCAGCCCCAGCATTTT. As protein: CSATPEGQPQHF.

The table lists this clonotype with many counts. The chain couples TRBV12-3 or TRBV12-4 to TRBJ2-3; TRBD2 matches at 9 bases. The trim removed 6 bases at V and 0 bases at J, leaving 7 bases unmatched. The CDR3 totals 16 residues. The CDR3 protein is CASSPGLARSTDTQYF. CDR3 DNA sequence: TGTGCCAGCAGCCCTGGACTAGCGAGAAGCACAGATACGCAGTATTTT.